The present entry profiles one T cell receptor beta chain with its context. Its specificity is unknown. The repertoire was sequenced with immunoSEQ multiplex PCR; TCRdb's copy has only in-frame clones and lacks some. The sample yields roughly 700,000 clones, approximately 79% seen once. Losses at the gene ends were 5 bases for V and 9 bases for J; bases not matched to a gene: 7. Germline CDR1 is MDHEN and CDR2 is SYDVKM. The CDR3 extends over 13 amino acids. The source of the sample is a study of shared clonotypes between healthy human individuals. Study results and limitations: Shared clonotypes: roughly 4.7% naive CD4, around 3.4% naive CD8, about 2.4% memory CD4, approximately 0.37% memory CD8. Rarefaction gave evidence that sorted-subset sequencing remained incomplete despite large depth.

Those who donated, Caucasian adults without exception, all lived in Nashville, Tennessee. The clonotype comes from a woman in her 30s in good health. Sequencing used memory CD4+ T cells sorted from blood. Indicated subset: CD45RA-negative fraction. The chain employs TRBV28 and TRBJ1-5; TRBD1 aligns across 7 bases. The chain's CDR3 is CASSRQGGWPQHF. The CDR3 nucleotides are TGTGCCAGCAGTAGACAGGGTGGTTGGCCCCAGCATTTT.